The 22 T cell receptor beta chains below were found in one sample sequenced in a study of cytomegalovirus exposure and HLA in healthy donors. Libraries were prepared by immunoSEQ multiplex PCR; TCRdb keeps only in-frame clonotypes and omits some of them. The sample records 120,000 or so clones, about 88% being singletons. The specimen sequenced was PBMCs. These receptors were obtained from a man aged 30 to 39 in good health and CMV-seronegative.

The V call is TRBV5-4, the J call TRBJ2-7, with 10 bases identical to TRBD2. The length of the CDR3 is 15 residues. CDR1 SGHNT and CDR2 YYREEE come from the germline V gene (reference sequence). Trimming took 3 bases from V and 6 from J; bases not matched to a gene: 9. The CDR3 DNA reads as TGTGCCAGCAGCTCTTATCTAGCGGGAGTCGGCGAGCAGTACTTC. Its translation: CASSSYLAGVGEQYF.

The chain uses TRBV10-1 and TRBJ2-7; 9 bases fit TRBD1. V lost 8 bases, J lost 6 bases, and 14 bases stayed unmatched. CDR1 is WNHNN, CDR2 SYGVQD, per germline (reference sequence). This CDR3 has 15 residues. The CDR3 here is CASGPRDRDSSEQYF. As DNA, the CDR3 is TGCGCCAGCGGCCCCCGGGACAGGGATTCTTCCGAGCAGTACTTC.

V is TRBV6-1 and J is TRBJ2-5, with a tentative D call TRBD1 (6 bases). V dropped 1 base and J dropped 5 bases, with 14 bases sitting between them. The length of the CDR3 is 15 residues. Germline V lookup: CDR1 MNHNS, CDR2 SASEGT. The CDR3 is CASSEGAGAGETQYF. For the CDR3, the DNA is TGTGCCAGCAGTGAAGGGGCAGGGGCGGGCGAGACCCAGTACTTC.

This clone was picked up one time. The chain is built from TRBV6-1 and TRBJ1-1, with a possible D match to TRBD1 (6 bases). CDR3 size: 15 residues. V was pared by 2 bases and J by 0 bases, with 10 bases between. Germline loops: CDR1 MNHNS, CDR2 SASEGT. The CDR3 sequence is CASSEQGFMNTEAFF. The CDR3 DNA follows: TGTGCCAGCAGTGAACAGGGGTTCATGAACACTGAAGCTTTCTTT.

The J gene is TRBJ2-6, the V gene TRBV7-3, with TRBD2 identical over 10 bases. Germline trimming cut 0 bases from V and 1 base from J; bases unmatched to any gene: 3. Per germline, CDR1 SGHTA and CDR2 FQGTGA. The CDR3 totals 18 residues. The CDR3 DNA reads as TGTGCCAGCAGCTTAACCCCTAGCGGGAGTTCTGGGGCCAACGTCCTGACTTTC. Protein: CASSLTPSGSSGANVLTF.

The chain recombines TRBV6-5 with TRBJ2-1, with TRBD2 matching over 7 bases. With V trimmed by 6 bases and J by 4 bases, 9 bases remained unmatched. The germline gives CDR1 MNHEY, CDR2 SVGAGI. The CDR3 is 15 residues long. CDR3 sequence: CASRTGTTTYNEQFF. Here the CDR3 DNA reads TGTGCCAGCAGAACCGGGACTACAACGTACAATGAGCAGTTCTTC.

V gene TRBV7-9 combines with J gene TRBJ1-2; D possibly corresponds to TRBD1 (6 bases). V was clipped by 5 bases and J by 1 base, with 11 bases between them. CDR3 length equals 14 residues. Germline V gene sequence: CDR1 SEHNR, CDR2 FQNEAQ (reference sequence). CDR3 residues: CASSPVDSNYGYTF. CDR3 sequence (DNA): TGTGCCAGCAGCCCCGTGGACAGTAACTATGGCTACACCTTC.

This sequence joins TRBV11-2 and TRBJ2-7, with D perhaps matching TRBD1 (6 bases). Trimming took 5 bases from V and 0 from J, leaving 14 bases between them. The length of the CDR3 is 15 residues. Germline values: CDR1 SGHAT, CDR2 FQNNGV. CDR3 nucleotides: TGTGCCAGCAGCCTTAACCCAGGGGCCTCCTACGAGCAGTACTTC. Translating it yields CASSLNPGASYEQYF. Together with reference TRBV11-2 and TRBJ2-7, the CDR3 gives the full variable domain: EAGVAQSPRYKIIEKRQSVAFWCNPISGHATLYWYQQILGQGPKLLIQFQNNGVVDDSQLPKDRFSAERLKGVDSTLKIQPAKLEDSAVYLCASSLNPGASYEQYFGPGTRLTVT.

The rearrangement links TRBV5-1 to TRBJ1-1; no clear D gene. Trimming removed 4 bases at V and 3 bases at J, with 13 bases between. The CDR3 runs 14 residues. Germline V lookup: CDR1 SGHRS, CDR2 YFSETQ. CDR3 amino acids: CASSNLAGDTEAFF. In DNA, the CDR3 is TGCGCCAGCAGCAACCTAGCCGGGGACACTGAAGCTTTCTTT. Full variable domain (outside the CDR3, taken from reference TRBV5-1 and TRBJ1-1): KAGVTQTPRYLIKTRGQQVTLSCSPISGHRSVSWYQQTPGQGLQFLFEYFSETQRNKGNFPGRFSGRQFSNSRSEMNVSTLELGDSALYLCASSNLAGDTEAFFGQGTRLTVV.

Turning to this clone: Germline and junction disagree at one end, which may indicate a read error. The chain employs TRBV6-5 and TRBJ1-6, with D tentatively TRBD1 (5 bases). There are 14 residues in the CDR3. The V gene's germline CDR1 is MNHEY and CDR2 SVGAGI. The CDR3 sequence: CASSPRREVSPFHF. CDR3 nucleotides: TGTGCCAGCAGTCCCCGCAGGGAGGTTTCACCCTTCCACTTT.

This chain links TRBV5-1 with TRBJ2-7; 10 bases align to TRBD1. Germline values: CDR1 SGHRS, CDR2 YFSETQ. V was pared by 4 bases and J by 9 bases, with 10 bases of the junction left unmatched. The CDR3 consists of 14 residues. In DNA, the CDR3 is TGCGCCAGCAGCCAGGGACAGGGGAGGTTGGGGCAGTACTTC. Its protein is CASSQGQGRLGQYF.

This clone showed up just a few times. The rearrangement links TRBV19 to TRBJ1-2; 10 bases agree with TRBD1. The V segment lost 5 bases and the J segment 4 bases; nucleotides outside the gene matches: 4. Germline loops: CDR1 LNHDA, CDR2 SQIVND (reference sequence). This CDR3 has 14 amino acids. CDR3 nucleotide sequence: TGTGCCAGTAGTCGGGACAGGGGTCTCTATGGCTACACCTTC. Amino acid sequence: CASSRDRGLYGYTF.

A few counts support this clone. The V call is TRBV18, the J call TRBJ2-3; 8 positions match TRBD1. The CDR3 is 16 residues long. Germline CDR1 and CDR2: KGHSH and LQKENI. The J segment lost 3 bases and the V segment lost 6 bases, leaving 11 bases of the junction unmatched. CDR3 protein: CASSPTQDRETDTQYF. The CDR3 region has the DNA TGTGCCAGCTCCCCTACGCAGGACAGGGAAACAGATACGCAGTATTTT.

The V and J genes are TRBV15 and TRBJ2-1, with TRBD2 identical over 10 bases. The germline V gene encodes CDR1 LNHNV and CDR2 YYDKDF (reference sequence). This CDR3 is 16 amino acids long. Trimming took 5 bases from V and 8 from J; bases not matched to a gene: 12. The CDR3 protein is CATSRPLAGVPDEQFF. The CDR3 region has the DNA TGTGCCACCAGCCGGCCTCTAGCGGGAGTTCCGGATGAGCAGTTCTTC.

This rearrangement joins TRBV15 to TRBJ1-1; a weak D match, TRBD1 (6 bases). Trimming left V 0 bases short and J 6 bases short, with 14 bases between. The CDR3 totals 15 residues. The germline V gene encodes CDR1 LNHNV and CDR2 YYDKDF (reference sequence). CDR3 sequence: CATSREGTNPPEAFF. CDR3 DNA sequence: TGTGCCACCAGCAGAGAAGGGACAAACCCCCCTGAAGCTTTCTTT.

The chain recombines TRBV6-1 with TRBJ2-1, with D possibly TRBD1 on 6 matching bases. The germline V gene has CDR1 MNHNS and CDR2 SASEGT. The length of the CDR3 is 14 residues. V was trimmed by 3 bases and J by 8 bases, leaving 14 bases between them. The CDR3 DNA sequence: TGTGCCAGCAGTGACAGGGGCCGTAGGGATGAGCAGTTCTTC. Encoded protein: CASSDRGRRDEQFF.

The V and J genes are TRBV6-6 and TRBJ2-7; D is uncertain. The CDR3 covers 16 residues. V was pared by 0 bases and J by 2 bases, with 14 bases between. Germline CDR1 and CDR2: MNHNY and SVGAGI (reference sequence). CDR3 region: CASSYSYAARTYEQYF. In DNA form, the CDR3 reads TGTGCCAGCAGTTACTCTTACGCGGCTCGAACCTACGAGCAGTACTTC.

The chain is built from TRBV7-2 and TRBJ2-7; 11 bases map to TRBD2. Per germline, CDR1 SGHTA and CDR2 FQGNSA. The CDR3 consists of 16 residues. The junction had 4 bases not matched to a gene; V was cut back by 2 bases and J by 1 base. CDR3 sequence (DNA): TGTGCCAGCAGCTTACCTAGCGGGAGGTTATCCTACGAGCAGTACTTC. Its protein product is CASSLPSGRLSYEQYF. Full variable domain (missing parts from reference TRBV7-2 and TRBJ2-7): GAGVSQSPSNKVTEKGKDVELRCDPISGHTALYWYRQSLGQGLEFLIYFQGNSAPDKSGLPSDRFSAERTGGSVSTLTIQRTQQEDSAVYLCASSLPSGRLSYEQYFGPGTRLTVT.

The chain combines TRBV11-2 with TRBJ2-4; D gene unclear. Trimming took 1 base from V and 5 from J, leaving 6 bases between them. The CDR3 runs 13 residues. Germline CDR1 and CDR2: SGHAT and FQNNGV. The CDR3 here is CASSLAGQNIQYF. Here the CDR3 DNA reads TGTGCCAGCAGCTTAGCAGGCCAAAACATTCAGTACTTC.

The rearrangement uses TRBV19 and TRBJ2-1; TRBD2 agrees at 9 bases. Germline-derived CDR1 and CDR2 are LNHDA and SQIVND (reference sequence). V was pared by 6 bases and J by 7 bases, with 7 bases of the junction left unmatched. The CDR3 consists of 14 residues. CDR3 DNA: TGTGCCAGTAGCTGGCCTAGCGGGGCTAATGAGCAGTTCTTC. The encoded protein is CASSWPSGANEQFF.

The chain is built from TRBV21-1 and TRBJ2-1; TRBD2 is the table's D call, not checked against the DNA. TRBV21-1 is described as a pseudogene. This CDR3 is built from 21 residues. The CDR3 DNA sequence: TGTGCCAGCAGCGCACGTTACCCGGGACTAGCGGGAGTTAGTTCCTACAATGAGCAGTTCTTC. Translating gives CASSARYPGLAGVSSYNEQFF.

This chain connects TRBV27 to TRBJ2-5; D not certain. The germline V gene encodes CDR1 MNHEY and CDR2 SMNVEV (reference sequence). Deletions cut 8 bases from V and 4 bases from J, with 11 bases between. This CDR3 contains 12 residues. The CDR3 coding sequence is TGTGCCAGCTCAGAGCGCGGAGAGACCCAGTACTTC. The encoded protein is CASSERGETQYF.